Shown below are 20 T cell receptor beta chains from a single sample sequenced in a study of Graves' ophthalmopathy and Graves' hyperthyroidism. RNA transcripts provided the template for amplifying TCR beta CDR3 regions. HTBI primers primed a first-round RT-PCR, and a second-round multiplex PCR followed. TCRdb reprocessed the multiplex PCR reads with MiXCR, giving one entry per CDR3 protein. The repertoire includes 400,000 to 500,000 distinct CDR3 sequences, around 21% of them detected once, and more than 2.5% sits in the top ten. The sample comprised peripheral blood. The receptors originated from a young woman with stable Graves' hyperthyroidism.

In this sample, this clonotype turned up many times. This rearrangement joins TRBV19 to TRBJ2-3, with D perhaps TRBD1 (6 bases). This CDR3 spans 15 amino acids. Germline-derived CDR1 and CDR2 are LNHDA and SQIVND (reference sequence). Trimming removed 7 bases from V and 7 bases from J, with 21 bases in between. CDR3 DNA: TGTGCCAGTACCGTGGACAGAGACGGACGTAATACGCAGTATTTT. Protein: CASTVDRDGRNTQYF.

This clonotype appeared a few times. Here the CDR3 DNA reads TGCGCCAGCGCGGGGACTTCCACCGGGGAGCTGTTTTTT. It is translated as CASAGTSTGELFF. The chain combines TRBV5-1 with TRBJ2-2; D might be TRBD2 (6 bases). This CDR3 comprises 13 residues. The germline V gene encodes CDR1 SGHRS and CDR2 YFSETQ. Trimming took off 7 bases at V and 4 bases at J, with 11 bases between the two ends.

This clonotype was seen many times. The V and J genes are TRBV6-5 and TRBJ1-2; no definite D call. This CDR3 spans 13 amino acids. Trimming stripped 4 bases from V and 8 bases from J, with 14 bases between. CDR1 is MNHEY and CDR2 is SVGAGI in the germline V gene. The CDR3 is CASSSTGRVGYTF. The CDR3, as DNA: TGTGCCAGCAGTTCTACTGGGCGGGTGGGCTACACCTTC.

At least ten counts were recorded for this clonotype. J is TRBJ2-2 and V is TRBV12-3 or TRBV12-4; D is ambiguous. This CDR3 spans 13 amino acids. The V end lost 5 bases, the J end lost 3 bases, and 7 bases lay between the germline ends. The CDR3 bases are TGTGCCAGCAGTGGGTGGGACACCGGGGAGCTGTTTTTT. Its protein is CASSGWDTGELFF.

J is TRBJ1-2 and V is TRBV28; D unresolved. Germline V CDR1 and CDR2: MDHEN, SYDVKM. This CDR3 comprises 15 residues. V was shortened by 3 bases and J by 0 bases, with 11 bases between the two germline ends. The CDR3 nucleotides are TGTGCCAGCAGTTTTCTCCACAGTTCTAACTATGGCTACACCTTC. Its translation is CASSFLHSSNYGYTF.

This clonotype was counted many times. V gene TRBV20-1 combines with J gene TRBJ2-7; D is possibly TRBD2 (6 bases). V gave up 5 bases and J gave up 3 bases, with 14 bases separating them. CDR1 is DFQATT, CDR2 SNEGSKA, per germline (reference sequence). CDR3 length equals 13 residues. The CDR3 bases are TGCAGTGCTTTTGCCGGGAGCCGCTACGAGCAGTACTTC. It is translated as CSAFAGSRYEQYF.

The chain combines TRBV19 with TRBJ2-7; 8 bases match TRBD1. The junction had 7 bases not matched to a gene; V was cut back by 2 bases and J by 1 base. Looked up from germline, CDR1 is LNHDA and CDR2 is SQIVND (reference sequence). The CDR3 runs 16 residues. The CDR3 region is CASSITGTGFSYEQYF. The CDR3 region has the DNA TGTGCCAGTAGTATAACCGGGACAGGCTTTTCCTACGAGCAGTACTTC.

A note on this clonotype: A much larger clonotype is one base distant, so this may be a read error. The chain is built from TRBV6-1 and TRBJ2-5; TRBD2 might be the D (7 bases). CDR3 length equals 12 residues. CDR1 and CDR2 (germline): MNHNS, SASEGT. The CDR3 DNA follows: TGTGCCACCTCGGGGGCGGGAGAGATCCAGTACTTC. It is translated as CATSGAGEIQYF.

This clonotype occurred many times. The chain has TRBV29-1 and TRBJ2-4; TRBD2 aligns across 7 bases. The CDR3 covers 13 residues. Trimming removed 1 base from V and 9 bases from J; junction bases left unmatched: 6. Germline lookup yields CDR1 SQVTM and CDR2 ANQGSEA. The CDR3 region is CSVEASGDGIQYF. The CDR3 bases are TGCAGCGTTGAAGCTAGCGGAGACGGCATTCAGTACTTC.

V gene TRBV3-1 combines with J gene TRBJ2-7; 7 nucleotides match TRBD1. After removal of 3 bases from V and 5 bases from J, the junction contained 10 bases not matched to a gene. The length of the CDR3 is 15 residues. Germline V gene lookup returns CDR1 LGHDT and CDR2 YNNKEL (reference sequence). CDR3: CASSHPRQGKDEQYF. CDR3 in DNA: TGTGCCAGCAGCCACCCACGACAGGGAAAGGACGAGCAGTACTTC.

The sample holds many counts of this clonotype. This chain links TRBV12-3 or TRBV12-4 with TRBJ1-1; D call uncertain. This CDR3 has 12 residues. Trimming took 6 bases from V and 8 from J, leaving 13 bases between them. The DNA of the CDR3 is TGTGCCAGCAGAATGATAAGTGGGGAAGCTTTCTTT. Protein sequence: CASRMISGEAFF.

The CDR3 loop reads CASSPFIAAEETQYF. The CDR3 nucleotides are TGTGCCAGCAGTCCCTTCATAGCGGCGGAAGAGACCCAGTACTTC. The chain carries TRBV28 and TRBJ2-5; maybe TRBD2 (6 bases). The germline V gene has CDR1 MDHEN and CDR2 SYDVKM. This CDR3 is 15 amino acids long. Trimming left V 5 bases short and J 3 bases short, with 16 bases between.

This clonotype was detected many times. The CDR3 spells CASSFRQWDRRVAFF. The CDR3 nucleotides are TGTGCCAGCAGCTTCAGACAGTGGGACCGACGGGTGGCTTTCTTT. The chain uses TRBV7-8 and TRBJ1-1, with D possibly being TRBD1 (5 bases). This CDR3 has 15 residues. Germline V gene sequence: CDR1 SGHVS, CDR2 FQNEAQ. V shed 3 bases and J shed 11 bases, with 22 bases lying between them.

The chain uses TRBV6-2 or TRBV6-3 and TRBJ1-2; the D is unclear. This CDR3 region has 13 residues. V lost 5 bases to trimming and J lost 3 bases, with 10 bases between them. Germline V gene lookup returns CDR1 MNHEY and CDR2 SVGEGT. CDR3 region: CASSLAGHYGYTF. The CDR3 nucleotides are TGTGCCAGCAGTCTTGCGGGCCACTATGGCTACACCTTC.

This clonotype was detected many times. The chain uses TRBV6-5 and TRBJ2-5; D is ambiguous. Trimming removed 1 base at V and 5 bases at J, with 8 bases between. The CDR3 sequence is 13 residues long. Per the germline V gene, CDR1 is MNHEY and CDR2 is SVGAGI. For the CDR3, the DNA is TGTGCCAGCAGTTACTACATTGGGGAGACCCAGTACTTC. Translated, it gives CASSYYIGETQYF.

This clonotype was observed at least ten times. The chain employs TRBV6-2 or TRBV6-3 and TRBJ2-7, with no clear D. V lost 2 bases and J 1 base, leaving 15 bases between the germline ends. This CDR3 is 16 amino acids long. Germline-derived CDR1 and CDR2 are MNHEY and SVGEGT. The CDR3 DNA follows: TGTGCCAGCAGTTACACCTCAGGAACACAGTCCTACGAGCAGTACTTC. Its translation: CASSYTSGTQSYEQYF.

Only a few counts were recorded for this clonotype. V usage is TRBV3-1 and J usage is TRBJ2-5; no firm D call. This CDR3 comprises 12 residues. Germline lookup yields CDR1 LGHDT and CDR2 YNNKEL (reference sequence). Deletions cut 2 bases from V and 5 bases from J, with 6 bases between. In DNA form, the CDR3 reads TGTGCCAGCAGCCAACGAGCGGAGACCCAGTACTTC. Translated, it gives CASSQRAETQYF.

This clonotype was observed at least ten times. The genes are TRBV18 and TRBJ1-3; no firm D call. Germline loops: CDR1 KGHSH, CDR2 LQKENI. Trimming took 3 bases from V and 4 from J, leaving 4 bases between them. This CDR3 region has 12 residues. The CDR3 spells CASSPWGNTIYF. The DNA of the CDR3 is TGTGCCAGCTCACCTTGGGGAAACACCATATATTTT.

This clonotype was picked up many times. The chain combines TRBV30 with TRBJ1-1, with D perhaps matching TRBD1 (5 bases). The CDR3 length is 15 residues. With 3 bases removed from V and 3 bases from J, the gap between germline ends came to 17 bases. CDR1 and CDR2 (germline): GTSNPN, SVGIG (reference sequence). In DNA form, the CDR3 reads TGTGCCTGGAGGGAGGGAGGGACCGGGGACACTGAAGCTTTCTTT. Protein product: CAWREGGTGDTEAFF. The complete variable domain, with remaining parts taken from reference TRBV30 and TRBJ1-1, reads SQTIHQWPATLVQPVGSPLSLECTVEGTSNPNLYWYRQAAGRGLQLLFYSVGIGQISSEVPQNLSASRPQDRQFILSSKKLLLSDSGFYLCAWREGGTGDTEAFFGQGTRLTVV.

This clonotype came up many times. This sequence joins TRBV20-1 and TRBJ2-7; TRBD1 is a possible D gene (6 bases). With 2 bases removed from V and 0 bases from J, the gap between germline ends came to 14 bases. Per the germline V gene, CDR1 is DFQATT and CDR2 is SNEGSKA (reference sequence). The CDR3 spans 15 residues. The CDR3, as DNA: TGCAGTGCTAGAAAGACAGGCTTTAGCTCCTACGAGCAGTACTTC. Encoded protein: CSARKTGFSSYEQYF.